This TCR beta chain was sequenced for a study of T cell repertoires in cytomegalovirus infection. Worth noting for this clonotype: Its antigen is currently unknown.

TCRdb re-derived calls from the reads in MiXCR, one entry per CDR3 protein. The sample carries under 150,000 distinct CDR3 sequences, more than 20% recorded once. CDR3 size: 16 residues. The germline V gene has CDR1 MNHEY and CDR2 SMNVEV (reference sequence). Germline trimming cut 5 bases from V and 10 bases from J; bases unmatched to any gene: 9. The gene calls are TRBV27 and TRBJ2-1; 15 bases fit TRBD2. The receptor was isolated from a human donor in good health (CMV status not recorded). Some clones in this sample may be carry-over from other donors' samples. The sample was PBMCs, sequenced either directly or after in vitro stimulation (not recorded which). The CDR3 nucleotides read TGTGCCAGCAGTCCTCAGGGACTAGCGGGAGGTAGGGAGCAGTTCTTC. Protein sequence: CASSPQGLAGGREQFF.